This TCR beta chain was recovered during a study of T cells after somatic rescue of genetic block (TCRdb year 2020). Looking at the study overall: What the study looked at was long-term robustness, specifically in a T-cell system that came about through somatic rescue of a genetic block in T-cell development.

Library preparation employed the immunoSEQ multiplex PCR assay. The clones in this table, taken by TCRdb from immuneACCESS, are in-frame only. Not every clone is retained; where verified, under half of the shortfall comes from an unresolved V gene, and the cause of the rest is unknown. The sample table contains tens of thousands of clones; only one count was recorded for 85% to 90% of them. In total, the top ten clones hold under 2% of the sample. Regarding this clone: Its target antigen remains unknown. Per-base qualities were not stored, and no clone one base away is much larger.

Sequenced input: peripheral blood mononuclear cells (PBMCs). The TCR sequence derives from a woman under 30.

The encoded CDR3 is CASSLGGRTGVYEQYF. The DNA sequence is given as TGTGCCAGCAGTTTGGGAGGCAGGACAGGGGTCTACGAGCAGTACTTC. The chain is encoded by TRBV6-6 joined to TRBJ2-7; 9 nucleotides in the junction match TRBD1. The V end gives up 4 bases and the J end 3 bases, leaving 10 bases in the junction not matched to a gene. The CDR3 numbers 16 residues from cysteine through phenylalanine. Of all the DNA, just the CDR3 is kept, 48 bases in frame from base 1. CDR1 and CDR2 (MNHNY, SVGAGI) derive from the germline V gene (reference sequence).